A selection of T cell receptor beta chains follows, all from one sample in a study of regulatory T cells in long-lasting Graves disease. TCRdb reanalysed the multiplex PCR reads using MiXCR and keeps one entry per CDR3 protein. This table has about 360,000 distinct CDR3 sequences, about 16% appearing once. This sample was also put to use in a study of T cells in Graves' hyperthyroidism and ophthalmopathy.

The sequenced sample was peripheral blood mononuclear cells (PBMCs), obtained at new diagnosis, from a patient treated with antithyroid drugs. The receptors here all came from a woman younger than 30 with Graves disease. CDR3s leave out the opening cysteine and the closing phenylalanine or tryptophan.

CDR3: ASSLGLNQETQY
V: TRBV7-8
J: TRBJ2-5

CDR3: ASTPLGRLNSGNTIY
V: TRBV2
J: TRBJ1-3

CDR3: ASSPVVEFGEQY
V: TRBV12-3/TRBV12-4
J: TRBJ2-7

CDR3: ASSLDRSTDTQY
V: TRBV12-3/TRBV12-4
J: TRBJ2-3

CDR3: ASSSQGTTEAF
V: TRBV19
J: TRBJ1-1

CDR3: ASREWGYTEAF
V: TRBV6-1
J: TRBJ1-1

CDR3: ASSTGLAGVSYNEQF
V: TRBV18
J: TRBJ2-1

CDR3: SARDIGEETQY
V: TRBV20-1
J: TRBJ2-5

CDR3: ASSLGPSQSLNSPLH
V: TRBV2
J: TRBJ1-6

CDR3: ASSLKLAGGTSTDTQY
V: TRBV7-2
J: TRBJ2-3

CDR3: ASRGRGDIETQY
V: TRBV28
J: TRBJ2-5

CDR3: ASSSPSRRRENTQY
V: TRBV27
J: TRBJ2-3

CDR3: ASSEWQGVGGYT
V: TRBV4-1
J: TRBJ1-2

CDR3: ATSRDGTSTDTQY
V: TRBV15
J: TRBJ2-3

CDR3: ASSPRQGTAEAF
V: TRBV9
J: TRBJ1-1

CDR3: SAQRLAGHDEQY
V: TRBV20-1
J: TRBJ2-7

CDR3: AGGTSGTSCEQF
V: TRBV19
J: TRBJ2-1